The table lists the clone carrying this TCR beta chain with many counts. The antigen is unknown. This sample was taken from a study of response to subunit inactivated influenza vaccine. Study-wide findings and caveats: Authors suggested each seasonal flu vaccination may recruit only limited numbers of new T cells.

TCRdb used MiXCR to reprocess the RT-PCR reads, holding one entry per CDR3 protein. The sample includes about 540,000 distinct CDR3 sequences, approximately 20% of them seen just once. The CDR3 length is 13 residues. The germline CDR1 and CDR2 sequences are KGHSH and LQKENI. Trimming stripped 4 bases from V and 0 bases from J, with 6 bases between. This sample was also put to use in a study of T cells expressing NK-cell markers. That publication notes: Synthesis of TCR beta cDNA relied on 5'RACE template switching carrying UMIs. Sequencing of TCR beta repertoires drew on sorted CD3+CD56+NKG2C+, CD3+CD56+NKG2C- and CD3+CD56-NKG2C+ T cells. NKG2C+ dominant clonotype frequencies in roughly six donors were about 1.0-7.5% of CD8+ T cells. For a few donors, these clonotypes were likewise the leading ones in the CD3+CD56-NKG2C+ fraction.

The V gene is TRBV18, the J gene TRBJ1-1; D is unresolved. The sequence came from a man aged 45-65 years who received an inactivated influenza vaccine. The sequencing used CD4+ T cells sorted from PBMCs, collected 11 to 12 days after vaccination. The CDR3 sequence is CASSQGMNTEAFF. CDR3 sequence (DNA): TGTGCCAGCTCACAGGGCATGAACACTGAAGCTTTCTTT.